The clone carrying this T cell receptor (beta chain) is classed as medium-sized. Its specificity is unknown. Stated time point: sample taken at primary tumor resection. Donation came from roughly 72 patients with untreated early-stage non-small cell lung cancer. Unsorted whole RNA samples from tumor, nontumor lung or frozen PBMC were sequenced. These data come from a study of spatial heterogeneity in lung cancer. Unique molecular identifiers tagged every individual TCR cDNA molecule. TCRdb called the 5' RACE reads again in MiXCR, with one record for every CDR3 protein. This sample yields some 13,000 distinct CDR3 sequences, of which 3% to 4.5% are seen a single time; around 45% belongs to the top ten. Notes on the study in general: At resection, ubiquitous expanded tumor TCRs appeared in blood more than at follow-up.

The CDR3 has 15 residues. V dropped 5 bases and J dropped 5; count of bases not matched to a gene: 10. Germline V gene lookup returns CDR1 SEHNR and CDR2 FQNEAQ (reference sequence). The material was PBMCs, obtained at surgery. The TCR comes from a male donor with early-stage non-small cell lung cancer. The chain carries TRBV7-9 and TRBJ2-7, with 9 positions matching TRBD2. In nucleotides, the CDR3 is TGTGCCAGCAGCCTCCCCGGTAGCGGGAGAAACGAGCAGTACTTC. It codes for CASSLPGSGRNEQYF.